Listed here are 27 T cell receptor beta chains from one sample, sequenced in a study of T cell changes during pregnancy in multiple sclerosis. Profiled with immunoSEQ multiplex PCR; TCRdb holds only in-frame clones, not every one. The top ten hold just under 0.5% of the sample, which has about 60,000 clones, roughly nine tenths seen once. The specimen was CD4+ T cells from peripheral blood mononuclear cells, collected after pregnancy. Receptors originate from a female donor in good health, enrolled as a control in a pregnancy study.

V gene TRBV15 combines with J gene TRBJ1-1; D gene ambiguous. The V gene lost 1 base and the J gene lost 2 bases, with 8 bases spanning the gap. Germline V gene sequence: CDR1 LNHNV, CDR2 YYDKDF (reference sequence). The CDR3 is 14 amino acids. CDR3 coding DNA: TGTGCCACCAGCAGAGTTGCAGATAACACTGAAGCTTTCTTT. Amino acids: CATSRVADNTEAFF.

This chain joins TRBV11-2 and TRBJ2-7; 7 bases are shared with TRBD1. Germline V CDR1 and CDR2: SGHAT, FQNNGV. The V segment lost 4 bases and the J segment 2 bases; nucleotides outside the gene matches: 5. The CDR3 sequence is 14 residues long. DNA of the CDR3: TGTGCCAGCAGCTCGAGGACAGGAACCTACGAGCAGTACTTC. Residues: CASSSRTGTYEQYF.

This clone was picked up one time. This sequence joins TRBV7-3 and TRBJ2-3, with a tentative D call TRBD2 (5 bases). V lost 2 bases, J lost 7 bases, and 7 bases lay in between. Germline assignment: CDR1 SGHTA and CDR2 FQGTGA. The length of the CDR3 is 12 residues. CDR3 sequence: CASSLSGNTQYF. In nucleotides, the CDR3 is TGTGCCAGCAGCTTATCGGGGAATACGCAGTATTTT.

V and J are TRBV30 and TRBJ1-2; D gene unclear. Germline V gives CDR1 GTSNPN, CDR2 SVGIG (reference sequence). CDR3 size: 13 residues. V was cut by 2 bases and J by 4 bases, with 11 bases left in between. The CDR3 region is CAWSPGISYGYTF. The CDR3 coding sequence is TGTGCCTGGAGTCCGGGAATTAGCTATGGCTACACCTTC.

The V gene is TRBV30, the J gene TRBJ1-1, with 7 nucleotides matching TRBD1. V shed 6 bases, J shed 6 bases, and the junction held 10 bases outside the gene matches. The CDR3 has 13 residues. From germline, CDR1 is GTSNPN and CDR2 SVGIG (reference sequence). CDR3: CACLGQHSAEAFF. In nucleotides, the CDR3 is TGTGCCTGCTTGGGACAGCATAGTGCTGAAGCTTTCTTT. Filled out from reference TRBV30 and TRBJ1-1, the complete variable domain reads SQTIHQWPATLVQPVGSPLSLECTVEGTSNPNLYWYRQAAGRGLQLLFYSVGIGQISSEVPQNLSASRPQDRQFILSSKKLLLSDSGFYLCACLGQHSAEAFFGQGTRLTVV.

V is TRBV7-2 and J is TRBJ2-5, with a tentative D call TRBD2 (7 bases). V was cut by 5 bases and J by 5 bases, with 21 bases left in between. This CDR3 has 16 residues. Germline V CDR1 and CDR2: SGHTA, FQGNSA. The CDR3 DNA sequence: TGTGCCAGCAGCAATTCCAGTCGGGGGGCCATGGAGACCCAGTACTTC. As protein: CASSNSSRGAMETQYF.

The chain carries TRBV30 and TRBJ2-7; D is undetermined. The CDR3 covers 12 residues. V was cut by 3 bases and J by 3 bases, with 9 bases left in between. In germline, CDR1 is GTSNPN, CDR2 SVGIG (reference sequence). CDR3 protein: CAWRKPGYEQYF. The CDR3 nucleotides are TGTGCCTGGAGGAAACCCGGCTACGAGCAGTACTTC.

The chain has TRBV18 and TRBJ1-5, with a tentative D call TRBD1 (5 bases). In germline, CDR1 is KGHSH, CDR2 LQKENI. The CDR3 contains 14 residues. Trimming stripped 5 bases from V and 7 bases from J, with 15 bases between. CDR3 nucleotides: TGTGCCAGCTCAAATGAGGGGAGGCGGCAGCCCCAGCATTTT. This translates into CASSNEGRRQPQHF.

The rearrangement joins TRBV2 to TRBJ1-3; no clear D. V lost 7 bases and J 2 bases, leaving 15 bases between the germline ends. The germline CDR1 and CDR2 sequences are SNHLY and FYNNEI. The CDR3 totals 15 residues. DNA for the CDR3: TGTGCCAGCAAGTTGGTCCGGACTACTGGAAACACCATATATTTT. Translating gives CASKLVRTTGNTIYF.

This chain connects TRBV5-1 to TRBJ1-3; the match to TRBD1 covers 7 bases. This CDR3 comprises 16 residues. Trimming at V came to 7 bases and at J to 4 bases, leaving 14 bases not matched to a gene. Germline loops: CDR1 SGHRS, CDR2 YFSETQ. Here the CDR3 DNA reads TGCGCCAGCTCCCGGATTACCGGGACAGAGGGAAACACCATATATTTT. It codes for CASSRITGTEGNTIYF.

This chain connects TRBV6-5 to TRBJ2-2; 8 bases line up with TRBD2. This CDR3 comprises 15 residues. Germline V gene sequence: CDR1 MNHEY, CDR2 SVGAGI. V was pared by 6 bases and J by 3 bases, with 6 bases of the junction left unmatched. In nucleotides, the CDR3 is TGTGCCAGCAGGGACGGGGGGGCGGACACCGGGGAGCTGTTTTTT. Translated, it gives CASRDGGADTGELFF.

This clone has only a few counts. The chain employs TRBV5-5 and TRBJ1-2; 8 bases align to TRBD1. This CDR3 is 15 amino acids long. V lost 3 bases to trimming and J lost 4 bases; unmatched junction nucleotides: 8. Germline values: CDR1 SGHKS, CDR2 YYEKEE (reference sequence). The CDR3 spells CASSSRGQGAYGYTF. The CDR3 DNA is TGTGCCAGCAGCTCTCGGGGCCAGGGGGCCTATGGCTACACCTTC.

CDR3 nucleotides: TGTGCCAGCTCACAAGCGGCTCCGGGACAGGGGGCCTATGGCTACACCTTC. Translated, it gives CASSQAAPGQGAYGYTF. The V call is TRBV18, the J call TRBJ1-2; 12 bases align to TRBD1. Germline V gene sequence: CDR1 KGHSH, CDR2 LQKENI. The V segment lost 4 bases and the J segment 4 bases; nucleotides outside the gene matches: 10. The CDR3 has 17 residues. Filled out from reference TRBV18 and TRBJ1-2, the complete variable domain reads NAGVMQNPRHLVRRRGQEARLRCSPMKGHSHVYWYRQLPEEGLKFMVYLQKENIIDESGMPKERFSAEFPKEGPSILRIQQVVRGDSAAYFCASSQAAPGQGAYGYTFGSGTRLTVV.

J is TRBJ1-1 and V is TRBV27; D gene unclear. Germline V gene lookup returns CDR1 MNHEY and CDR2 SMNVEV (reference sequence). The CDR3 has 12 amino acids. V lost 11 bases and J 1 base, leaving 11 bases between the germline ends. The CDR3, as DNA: TGTGCCCCATGGGCCGGGAACACTGAAGCTTTCTTT. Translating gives CAPWAGNTEAFF.

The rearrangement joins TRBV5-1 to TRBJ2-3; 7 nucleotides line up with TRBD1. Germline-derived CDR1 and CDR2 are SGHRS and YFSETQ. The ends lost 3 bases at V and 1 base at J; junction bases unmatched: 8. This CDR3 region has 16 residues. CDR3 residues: CASSSPVGTGTDTQYF. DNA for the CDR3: TGCGCCAGCAGCTCCCCCGTCGGGACAGGCACAGATACGCAGTATTTT.

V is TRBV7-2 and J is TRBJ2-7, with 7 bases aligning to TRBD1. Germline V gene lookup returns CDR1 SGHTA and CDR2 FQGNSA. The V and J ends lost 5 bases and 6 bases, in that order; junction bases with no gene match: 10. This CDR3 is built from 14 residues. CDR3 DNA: TGTGCCAGCAGCCAACCCGGGACAGTCCCCGAGCAGTACTTC. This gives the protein CASSQPGTVPEQYF.

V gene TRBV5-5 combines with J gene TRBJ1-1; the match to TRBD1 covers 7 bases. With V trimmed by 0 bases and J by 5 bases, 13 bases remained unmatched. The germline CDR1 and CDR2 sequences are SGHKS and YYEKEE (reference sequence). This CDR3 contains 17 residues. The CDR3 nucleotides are TGTGCCAGCAGCTTGGGACTTAAGACAGGGCAGCATACTGAAGCTTTCTTT. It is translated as CASSLGLKTGQHTEAFF.

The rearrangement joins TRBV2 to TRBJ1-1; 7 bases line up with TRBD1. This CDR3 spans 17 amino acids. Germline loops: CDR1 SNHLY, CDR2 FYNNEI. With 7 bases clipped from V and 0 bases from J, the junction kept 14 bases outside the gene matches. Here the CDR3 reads CASTLGQPGIMNTEAFF. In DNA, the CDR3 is TGTGCCAGCACACTGGGACAGCCCGGAATCATGAACACTGAAGCTTTCTTT.

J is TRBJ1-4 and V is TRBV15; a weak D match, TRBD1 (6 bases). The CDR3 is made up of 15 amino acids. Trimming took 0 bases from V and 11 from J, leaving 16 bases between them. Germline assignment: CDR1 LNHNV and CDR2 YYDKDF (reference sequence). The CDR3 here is CATSRDGQGLRKLFF. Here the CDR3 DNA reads TGTGCCACCAGCAGAGATGGTCAGGGGCTTCGGAAACTGTTTTTT.

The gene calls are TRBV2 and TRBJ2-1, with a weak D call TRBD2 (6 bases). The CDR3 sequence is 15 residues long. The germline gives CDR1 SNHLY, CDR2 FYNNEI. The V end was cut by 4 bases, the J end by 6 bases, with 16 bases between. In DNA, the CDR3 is TGTGCCAGCAGTGTCAGGGTAGGAGGGCCCAATGAGCAGTTCTTC. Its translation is CASSVRVGGPNEQFF.

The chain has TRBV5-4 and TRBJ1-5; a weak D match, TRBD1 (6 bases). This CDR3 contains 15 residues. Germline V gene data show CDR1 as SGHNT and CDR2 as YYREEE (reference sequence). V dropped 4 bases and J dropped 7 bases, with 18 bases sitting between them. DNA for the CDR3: TGTGCCAGCAGCCCTGAGGCAGGGGCTGGCCAGCCCCAGCATTTT. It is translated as CASSPEAGAGQPQHF. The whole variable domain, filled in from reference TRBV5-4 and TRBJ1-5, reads ETGVTQSPTHLIKTRGQQVTLRCSSQSGHNTVSWYQQALGQGPQFIFQYYREEENGRGNFPPRFSGLQFPNYSSELNVNALELDDSALYLCASSPEAGAGQPQHFGDGTRLSIL.

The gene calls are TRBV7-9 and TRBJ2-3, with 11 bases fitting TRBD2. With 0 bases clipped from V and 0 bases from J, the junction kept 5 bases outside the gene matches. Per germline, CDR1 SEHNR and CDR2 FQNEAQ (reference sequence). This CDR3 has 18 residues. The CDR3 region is CASSLARPSGGSTDTQYF. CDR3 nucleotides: TGTGCCAGCAGCTTAGCGAGGCCTAGCGGGGGGAGCACAGATACGCAGTATTTT.

The CDR3: CASSHDREWSGANVLTF. The CDR3 coding sequence is TGTGCCAGCAGCCATGACAGGGAATGGTCTGGGGCCAACGTCCTGACTTTC. The chain has TRBV5-6 and TRBJ2-6, with 7 bases identical to TRBD1. The CDR3 consists of 17 residues. Per germline, CDR1 SGHDT and CDR2 YYEEEE. V was pared by 4 bases and J by 1 base, with 8 bases of the junction left unmatched.

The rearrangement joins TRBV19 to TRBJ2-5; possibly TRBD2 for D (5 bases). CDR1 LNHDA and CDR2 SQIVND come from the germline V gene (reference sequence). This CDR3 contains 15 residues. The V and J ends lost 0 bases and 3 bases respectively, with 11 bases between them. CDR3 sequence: CASSIDQQTKETQYF. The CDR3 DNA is TGTGCCAGTAGTATAGATCAACAGACTAAAGAGACCCAGTACTTC. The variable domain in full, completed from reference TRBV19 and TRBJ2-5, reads DGGITQSPKYLFRKEGQNVTLSCEQNLNHDAMYWYRQDPGQGLRLIYYSQIVNDFQKGDIAEGYSVSREKKESFPLTVTSAQKNPTAFYLCASSIDQQTKETQYFGPGTRLLVL.

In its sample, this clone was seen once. CDR3 sequence reads: CATSRAGLAGGWQETQYF. The CDR3 DNA follows: TGTGCCACCAGCAGGGCCGGACTAGCGGGGGGGTGGCAAGAGACCCAGTACTTC. This chain connects TRBV15 to TRBJ2-5, with 15 bases lining up with TRBD2. V dropped 3 bases and J dropped 2; count of bases not matched to a gene: 7. CDR1 LNHNV and CDR2 YYDKDF come from the germline V gene (reference sequence). The CDR3 totals 18 residues.

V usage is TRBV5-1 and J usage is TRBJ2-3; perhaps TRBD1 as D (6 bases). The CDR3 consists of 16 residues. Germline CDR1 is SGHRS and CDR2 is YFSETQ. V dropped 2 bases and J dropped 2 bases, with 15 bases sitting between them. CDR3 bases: TGCGCCAGCAGCTTATCTGTTGACAGGACCACAGATACGCAGTATTTT. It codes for CASSLSVDRTTDTQYF.

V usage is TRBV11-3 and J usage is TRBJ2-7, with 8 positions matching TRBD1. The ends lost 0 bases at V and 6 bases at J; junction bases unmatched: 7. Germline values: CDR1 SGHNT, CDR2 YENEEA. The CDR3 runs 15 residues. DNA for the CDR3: TGTGCCAGCAGCTTAGATCTCACAGGGGGAGCCGAGCAGTACTTC. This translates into CASSLDLTGGAEQYF.